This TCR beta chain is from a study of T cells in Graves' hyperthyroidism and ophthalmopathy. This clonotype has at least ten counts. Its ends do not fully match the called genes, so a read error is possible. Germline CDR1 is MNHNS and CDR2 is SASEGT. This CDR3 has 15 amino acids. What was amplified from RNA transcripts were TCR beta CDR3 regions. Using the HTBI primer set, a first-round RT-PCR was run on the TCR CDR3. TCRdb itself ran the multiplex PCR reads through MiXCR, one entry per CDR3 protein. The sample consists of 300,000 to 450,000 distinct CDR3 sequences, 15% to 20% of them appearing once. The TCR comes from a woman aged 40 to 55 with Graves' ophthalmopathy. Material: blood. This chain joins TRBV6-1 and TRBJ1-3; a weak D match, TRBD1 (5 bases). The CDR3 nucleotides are TGTGCCAGCAGTCAAGCGGGACGGTCTGGAAACACCATATATTTT. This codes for CASSQAGRSGNTIYF.